This T cell receptor beta chain emerged from a study of shared clonotypes between healthy human individuals. V was clipped by 2 bases and J by 4 bases, with 14 bases between them. The CDR3 covers 15 residues. Germline loops: CDR1 MNHEY, CDR2 SMNVEV (reference sequence). Assay: immunoSEQ multiplex PCR; the TCRdb copy retains only in-frame clones and omits some. The sample yields approximately 1,000,000 clones, 70% to 80% seen once. This clone was seen only a few times. Its antigen is undetermined. Study findings and constraints: Read depth was anticipated to influence clonotype sharing among donors.

The sample consisted of memory CD4+ T cells from PBMCs. Sample subset: CD45RA-negative fraction. The clonotype was recovered from a man aged 18 to 30 in good health. Some clones in this sample may be carry-over from other donors' samples. The V gene is TRBV27, the J gene TRBJ1-1; no firm D call. The CDR3 region is CASSLIPTVATEAFF. The CDR3 DNA reads TGTGCCAGCAGTTTAATCCCGACTGTCGCCACTGAAGCTTTCTTT.